What follows are 3 T cell receptor beta chains derived from one specimen sequenced in a study of T-cell memory formation after mild COVID-19. MiXCR, run by TCRdb on the 5' RACE reads, gives a single entry per CDR3 protein. The profile covers a few hundred thousand distinct CDR3 sequences, with around an eighth appearing a single time and around a fifth taken by the ten largest. Specimen: PBMCs or a T cell subset sorted from them (not recorded which). The receptors come from a man between 18 and 35 years old who had mild COVID-19 (a few samples of this study predate the infection). Cell type and time point are not known.

The table lists this clonotype with a few counts. This chain uses TRBV5-1 with TRBJ2-2; D call uncertain. The CDR3 extends over 14 amino acids. The germline V gene encodes CDR1 SGHRS and CDR2 YFSETQ. V was cut by 1 base and J by 7 bases, with 11 bases left in between. The CDR3: CASSLTSTGGELFF. For the CDR3, the DNA is TGCGCCAGCAGCTTGACCTCGACGGGCGGGGAGCTGTTTTTT.

This clonotype has just a few counts. The chain combines TRBV10-3 with TRBJ2-1; D remains unclear. Germline V CDR1 and CDR2: ENHRY, SYGVKD. Trimming removed 4 bases at V and 2 bases at J, with 18 bases between. The CDR3 is made up of 17 amino acids. CDR3 residues: CAISVSISEPTYNEQFF. The CDR3 nucleotides read TGTGCCATCAGTGTGTCAATCAGCGAGCCCACCTACAATGAGCAGTTCTTC.

Many counts were recorded for this clonotype. The chain recombines TRBV7-3 with TRBJ1-6; 10 bases match TRBD1. The V gene end was trimmed by 4 bases and the J gene end by 8 bases; junction bases not matched to a gene: 5. Germline V lookup: CDR1 SGHTA, CDR2 FQGTGA. This CDR3 is built from 15 residues. The CDR3 region is CASSSSGQGHSPLHF. CDR3 nucleotide sequence: TGTGCCAGCAGCTCTTCGGGACAGGGGCATTCACCCCTCCACTTT.